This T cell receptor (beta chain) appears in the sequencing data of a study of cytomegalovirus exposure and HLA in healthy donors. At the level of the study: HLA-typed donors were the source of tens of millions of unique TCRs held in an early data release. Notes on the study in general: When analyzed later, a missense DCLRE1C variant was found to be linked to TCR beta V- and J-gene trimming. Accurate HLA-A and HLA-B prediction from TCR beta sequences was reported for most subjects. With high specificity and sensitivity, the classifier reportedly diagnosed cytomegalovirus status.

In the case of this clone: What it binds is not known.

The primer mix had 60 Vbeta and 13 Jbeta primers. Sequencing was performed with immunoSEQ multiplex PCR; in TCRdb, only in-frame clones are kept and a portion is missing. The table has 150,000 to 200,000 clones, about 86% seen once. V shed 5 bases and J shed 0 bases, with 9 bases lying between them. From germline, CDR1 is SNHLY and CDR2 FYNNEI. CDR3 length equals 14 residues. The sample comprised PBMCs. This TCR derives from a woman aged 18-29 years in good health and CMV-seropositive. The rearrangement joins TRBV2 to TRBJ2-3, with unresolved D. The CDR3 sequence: CASSRTSSTDTQYF. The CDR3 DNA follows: TGTGCCAGCAGTCGAACTTCTAGCACAGATACGCAGTATTTT. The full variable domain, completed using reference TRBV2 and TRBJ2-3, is EPEVTQTPSHQVTQMGQEVILRCVPISNHLYFYWYRQILGQKVEFLVSFYNNEISEKSEIFDDQFSVERPDGSNFTLKIRSTKLEDSAMYFCASSRTSSTDTQYFGPGTRLTVL.